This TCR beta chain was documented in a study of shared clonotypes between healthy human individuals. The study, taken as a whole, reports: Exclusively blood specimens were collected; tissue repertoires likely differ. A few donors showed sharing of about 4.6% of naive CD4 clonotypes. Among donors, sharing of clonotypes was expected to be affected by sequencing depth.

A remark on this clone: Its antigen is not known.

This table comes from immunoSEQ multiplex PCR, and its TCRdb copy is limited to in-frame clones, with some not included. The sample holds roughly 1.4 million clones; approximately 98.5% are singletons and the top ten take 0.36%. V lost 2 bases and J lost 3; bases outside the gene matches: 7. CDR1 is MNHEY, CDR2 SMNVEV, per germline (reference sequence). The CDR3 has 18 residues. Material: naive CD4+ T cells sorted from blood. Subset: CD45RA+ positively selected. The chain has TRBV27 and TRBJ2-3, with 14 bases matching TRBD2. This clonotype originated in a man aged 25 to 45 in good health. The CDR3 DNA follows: TGTGCCAGCAGTTTAGGGACTAGCGGGAGCCTTGTTACAGATACGCAGTATTTT. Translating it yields CASSLGTSGSLVTDTQYF.